The rows below give T cell receptor beta chains drawn from one sample of a study of blood T cells in healthy people across ages. TCRdb passed the 5' RACE reads through MiXCR, listing each CDR3 protein once. The data show around 1,000,000 distinct CDR3 sequences, approximately 26% seen once. The sample was also reused in another study, on T cells of mothers and their children.

The sequenced sample was blood. These receptors were taken from a girl aged 2 to 9 in good health. The CDR3 runs from the conserved cysteine through the conserved F or W. D genes are given only for firm matches. Expanded clones are given a class, and other clones once, few, many or no size at all.

>few|TRBV30|TRBJ1-3|.|17
CAWSVAGGAYSGNTIYF
TGTGCCTGGAGCGTGGCCGGGGGCGCTTACTCTGGAAACACCATATATTTT
>.|TRBV6-2/TRBV6-3|TRBJ1-1|TRBD1|15
CASSSTGTGGPVAFF
TGTGCCAGCAGTTCCACCGGGACAGGGGGGCCTGTGGCTTTCTTT
>few|TRBV28|TRBJ2-7|.|16
CASRQRVSAPSYEQYF
TGTGCCAGCAGGCAGCGGGTCTCCGCGCCCTCCTACGAGCAGTACTTC
>few|TRBV10-3|TRBJ2-3|.|13
CAIRQGGADTQYF
TGTGCCATCAGACAGGGCGGAGCAGATACGCAGTATTTT
>many|TRBV7-2|TRBJ2-7|.|14
CASSLERGTFEQYF
TGTGCCAGCAGCTTAGAAAGGGGGACTTTCGAGCAGTACTTC
>.|TRBV10-3|TRBJ2-3|.|14
CAIAPGAETDTQYF
TGTGCCATCGCACCTGGGGCCGAAACAGATACGCAGTATTTT
>.|TRBV4-2|TRBJ2-3|.|18
CASSQGHQTWSSTDTQYF
TGTGCCAGCAGCCAAGGGCACCAGACATGGTCTAGCACAGATACGCAGTATTTT
>.|TRBV6-2/TRBV6-3|TRBJ2-3|TRBD2|16
CASSSLSGAYTDTQYF
TGTGCCAGCAGTTCCCTTAGCGGGGCTTACACAGATACGCAGTATTTT
>.|TRBV10-2|TRBJ2-3|.|14
CASSEASIADTQYF
TGCGCCAGCAGTGAGGCTAGCATCGCAGATACGCAGTATTTT
>.|TRBV29-1|TRBJ2-1|.|13
CSVEDVRYNEQFF
TGCAGCGTTGAAGATGTCAGGTACAATGAGCAGTTCTTC
>.|TRBV7-3|TRBJ2-6|TRBD1|15
CASSATGAGANVLTF
TGTGCCAGCAGCGCGACAGGGGCGGGGGCCAACGTCCTGACTTTC
>few|TRBV12-3/TRBV12-4|TRBJ2-7|TRBD2|18
CASSSLSGLAGIIGEQYF
TGTGCCAGCAGTTCGCTCTCAGGGCTAGCGGGAATCATAGGCGAGCAGTACTTC
>once|TRBV16|TRBJ1-4|.|14
CASSHRVSNEKLFF
TGTGCCAGCAGCCACAGGGTTTCTAATGAAAAACTGTTTTTT
>.|TRBV7-3|TRBJ2-5|.|13
CASSLLAGDEQYF
TGTGCCAGCAGCTTATTAGCTGGGGATGAGCAGTACTTC
>few|TRBV27|TRBJ2-4|TRBD2|16
CASSLRTSGGVNIRYF
TGTGCCAGCAGTTTAAGGACTAGCGGAGGGGTGAACATTCGGTACTTC
>.|TRBV28|TRBJ2-4|.|13
CASSGGAVDIQYF
TGTGCCAGCAGTGGCGGGGCTGTGGACATTCAGTACTTC
>.|TRBV12-3/TRBV12-4|TRBJ2-7|TRBD2|18
CASSLALAGGRSSEEQYF
TGTGCCAGCAGTTTAGCCCTAGCGGGAGGCCGGTCCTCAGAGGAGCAGTACTTC
>.|TRBV20-1|TRBJ2-1|.|12
CSAPGTMNEQFF
TGCAGTGCGCCCGGGACGATGAATGAGCAGTTCTTC
>.|TRBV6-6|TRBJ1-1|.|13
CASSYYANTEAFF
TGTGCCAGCAGTTACTATGCGAACACTGAAGCTTTCTTT
>.|TRBV14|TRBJ1-6|TRBD1|15
CASSRHGTGFSPLHF
TGTGCCAGCAGCCGCCACGGGACAGGTTTTTCACCCCTCCACTTT
>.|TRBV6-2/TRBV6-3|TRBJ2-6|.|15
CASSYEGTGANVLTF
TGTGCCAGCAGTTACGAGGGGACCGGGGCCAACGTCCTGACTTTC
>.|TRBV10-2|TRBJ2-5|.|15
CASSEKRARLETQYF
TGCGCCAGCAGTGAGAAGCGGGCACGGCTGGAGACCCAGTACTTC
>.|TRBV20-1|TRBJ2-1|.|11
CSADWVIEQFF
TGCAGTGCCGATTGGGTTATTGAGCAGTTCTTC
>.|TRBV12-3/TRBV12-4|TRBJ2-1|TRBD2|16
CASSLRLAETYNEQFF
TGTGCCAGCAGTTTACGGCTAGCGGAGACCTACAATGAGCAGTTCTTC
>.|TRBV11-2|TRBJ1-2|.|15
CASSFLGGRERGYTF
TGTGCCAGCAGCTTCCTGGGAGGCAGGGAGAGGGGCTACACCTTC
>few|TRBV12-3/TRBV12-4|TRBJ2-1|TRBD2|15
CASSLIGGRGDEQFF
TGTGCCAGCAGTTTAATAGGCGGGAGAGGGGATGAGCAGTTCTTC
>few|TRBV27|TRBJ2-5|TRBD2|15
CASSHTAGGLETQYF
TGTGCCAGCAGTCACACAGCGGGAGGGTTAGAGACCCAGTACTTC
>.|TRBV7-9|TRBJ1-3|.|16
CASSLVGVISGNTIYF
TGTGCCAGCAGCTTAGTCGGGGTCATCTCTGGAAACACCATATATTTT
>few|TRBV20-1|TRBJ2-3|TRBD1|13
CSTGEGGTDTQYF
TGCAGTACAGGGGAAGGGGGCACAGATACGCAGTATTTT
>.|TRBV11-2|TRBJ2-5|.|15
CASSLGWSHEGTQYF
TGTGCCAGCAGCTTGGGCTGGTCTCATGAAGGGACCCAGTACTTC
>.|TRBV2|TRBJ2-3|.|11
CASSDRHTQYF
TGTGCCAGCAGTGACAGGCATACGCAGTATTTT
>.|TRBV11-2|TRBJ2-7|TRBD2|14
CASSLGGSRYEQYF
TGTGCCAGCAGCTTGGGCGGGAGTCGGTACGAGCAGTACTTC
>.|TRBV7-8|TRBJ1-1|.|18
CASSLEAGRIRLNTEAFF
TGTGCCAGCAGCTTAGAAGCGGGGCGTATCCGGCTGAACACTGAAGCTTTCTTT
>.|TRBV7-3|TRBJ2-1|.|13
CASSLKGDSMRFF
TGTGCCAGCAGCTTAAAGGGGGACTCCATGCGGTTCTTC
>.|TRBV4-2|TRBJ1-2|TRBD1|16
CASSQDDRGPHDGYTF
TGTGCCAGCAGCCAAGACGACAGGGGGCCTCACGATGGCTACACCTTC
>.|TRBV3-1|TRBJ2-1|.|16
CASSPEGLAIASEQFF
TGTGCCAGCAGCCCAGAGGGCTTAGCCATAGCAAGTGAGCAGTTCTTC
>.|TRBV12-3/TRBV12-4|TRBJ1-3|.|14
CASLQGDSGNTIYF
TGTGCCAGCCTTCAAGGGGACTCTGGAAACACCATATATTTT
>.|TRBV28|TRBJ2-1|TRBD1|16
CASSPRWGQAYNEQFF
TGTGCCAGCAGTCCGCGTTGGGGACAGGCGTACAATGAGCAGTTCTTC
>many|TRBV9|TRBJ2-5|.|15
CASSVISELGETQYF
TGTGCCAGCAGCGTAATTTCTGAGTTGGGAGAGACCCAGTACTTC
>.|TRBV7-2|TRBJ1-5|TRBD1|17
CASSFDRVGEGYQPQHF
TGTGCCAGCAGCTTTGACAGGGTAGGCGAGGGATATCAGCCCCAGCATTTT
>few|TRBV5-1|TRBJ2-1|.|13
CASSMRGDNEQFF
TGCGCCAGCAGCATGAGAGGAGATAATGAGCAGTTCTTC
>few|TRBV12-3/TRBV12-4|TRBJ1-4|.|15
CASTPSSATNEKLFF
TGTGCCAGCACCCCCTCCAGTGCAACTAATGAAAAACTGTTTTTT
>few|TRBV6-5|TRBJ1-2|.|15
CASSSPKTVQGGYTF
TGTGCCAGCAGTTCTCCCAAAACCGTCCAAGGGGGCTACACCTTC
>few|TRBV15|TRBJ2-7|.|15
CATSLDRAGLEEQYF
TGTGCCACCAGCTTAGACCGGGCCGGGTTGGAGGAGCAGTACTTC
>.|TRBV5-6|TRBJ2-5|.|13
CASSLPTPETQYF
TGTGCCAGCAGCTTGCCGACACCGGAGACCCAGTACTTC